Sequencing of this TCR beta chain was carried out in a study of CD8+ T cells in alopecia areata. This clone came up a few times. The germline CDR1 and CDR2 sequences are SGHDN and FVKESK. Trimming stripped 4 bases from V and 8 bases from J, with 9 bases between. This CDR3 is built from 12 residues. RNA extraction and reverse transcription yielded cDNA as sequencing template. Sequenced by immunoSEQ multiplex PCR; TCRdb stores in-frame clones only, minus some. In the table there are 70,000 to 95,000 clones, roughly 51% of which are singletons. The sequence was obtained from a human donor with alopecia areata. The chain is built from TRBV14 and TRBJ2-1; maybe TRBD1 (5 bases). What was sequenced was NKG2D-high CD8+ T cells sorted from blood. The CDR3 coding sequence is TGTGCCAGCAGCCTAGCAGGGTATGAGCAGTTCTTC. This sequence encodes CASSLAGYEQFF. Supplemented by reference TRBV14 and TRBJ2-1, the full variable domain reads EAGVTQFPSHSVIEKGQTVTLRCDPISGHDNLYWYRRVMGKEIKFLLHFVKESKQDESGMPNNRFLAERTGGTYSTLKVQPAELEDSGVYFCASSLAGYEQFFGPGTRLTVL.